These 4 T cell receptor beta chains share one sample of origin, sequenced in a study of cytomegalovirus exposure and HLA in healthy donors. Primers for the PCR totalled 60 Vbeta and 13 Jbeta. Clones were read by immunoSEQ multiplex PCR, and TCRdb kept only the in-frame ones, dropping some. The repertoire consists of hundreds of thousands of clones, with around 90% occurring once and the leading ten covering about 2%. Sequences were obtained from PBMCs. The receptors were sampled from a woman aged 18-35 years in good health and CMV-seronegative.

The rearrangement links TRBV7-3 to TRBJ2-1, with 12 bases that match TRBD2. Germline loops: CDR1 SGHTA, CDR2 FQGTGA. V lost 2 bases, J lost 4 bases, and 0 bases stayed unmatched. The CDR3 contains 15 residues. CDR3 bases: TGTGCCAGCAGCTTACTAGCGGGGGGGTACAATGAGCAGTTCTTC. This gives the protein CASSLLAGGYNEQFF.

This chain links TRBV7-8 with TRBJ1-1, with TRBD1 matching over 9 bases. The CDR3 length is 16 residues. In germline, CDR1 is SGHVS, CDR2 FQNEAQ. Unmatched junction bases numbered 14, after V lost 5 bases and J lost 7 bases. DNA of the CDR3: TGTGCCAGCAGCCCTTCATGGACAGGGGTTTTCGTTGAAGCTTTCTTT. Protein sequence: CASSPSWTGVFVEAFF.

Here the CDR3 DNA reads TGTGCCAGCAGCGTAGTGGGAGGGTCGAACACTGAAGCTTTCTTT. It translates to CASSVVGGSNTEAFF. This chain uses TRBV9 with TRBJ1-1; D not certain. Trimming took 0 bases from V and 1 from J, leaving 10 bases between them. Germline lookup yields CDR1 SGDLS and CDR2 YYNGEE. This CDR3 comprises 15 residues.

This chain joins TRBV28 and TRBJ1-3, with D perhaps TRBD1 (6 bases). V was trimmed by 2 bases and J by 6 bases, leaving 17 bases between them. The CDR3 has 16 residues. Germline lookup yields CDR1 MDHEN and CDR2 SYDVKM. CDR3 region: CASSLTLGANSNTIYF. The CDR3, as DNA: TGTGCCAGCAGTTTAACTCTGGGGGCAAACTCAAACACCATATATTTT.